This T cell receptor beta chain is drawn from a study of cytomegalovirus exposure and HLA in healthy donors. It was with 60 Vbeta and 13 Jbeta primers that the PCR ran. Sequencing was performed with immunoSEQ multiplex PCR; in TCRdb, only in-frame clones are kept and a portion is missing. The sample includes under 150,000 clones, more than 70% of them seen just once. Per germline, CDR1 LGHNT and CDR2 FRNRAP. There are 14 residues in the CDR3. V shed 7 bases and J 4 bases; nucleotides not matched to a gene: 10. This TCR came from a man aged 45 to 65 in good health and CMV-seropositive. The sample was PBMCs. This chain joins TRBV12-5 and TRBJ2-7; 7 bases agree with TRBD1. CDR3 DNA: TGTGCTAGTGCCAAAACAGGGGAGCGGTACGAGCAGTACTTC. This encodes CASAKTGERYEQYF. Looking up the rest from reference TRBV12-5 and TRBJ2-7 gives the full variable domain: DARVTQTPRHKVTEMGQEVTMRCQPILGHNTVFWYRQTMMQGLELLAYFRNRAPLDDSGMPKDRFSAEMPDATLATLKIQPSEPRDSAVYFCASAKTGERYEQYFGPGTRLTVT.